The subject of this entry is one T cell receptor beta chain. Antigen specificity is unknown. This specimen belongs to a study of cytomegalovirus exposure and HLA in healthy donors. Regarding the study as a whole: It was shown in a later analysis that HLA-associated TCR beta chains were more clonally expanded than other, equally common chains.

The CDR3 sequence is 15 residues long. With 3 bases removed from V and 2 bases from J, the gap between germline ends came to 14 bases. Germline CDR1 SGDLS, CDR2 YYNGEE. With 60 Vbeta and 13 Jbeta primers, the PCR was carried out. This table comes from immunoSEQ multiplex PCR, and its TCRdb copy is limited to in-frame clones, with some not included. This sample yields 100,000 to 120,000 clones, of which 83% are seen a single time; 5% to 6.5% belongs to the top ten. The receptor was isolated from a man between 18 and 35 years old in good health and CMV-seronegative. The sample taken for sequencing was PBMCs. The chain couples TRBV9 to TRBJ1-2, with a weak D call TRBD1 (6 bases). This CDR3 reads CASSGRGGYNYGYTF. The DNA of the CDR3 is TGTGCCAGCAGCGGACGAGGGGGATACAACTATGGCTACACCTTC.